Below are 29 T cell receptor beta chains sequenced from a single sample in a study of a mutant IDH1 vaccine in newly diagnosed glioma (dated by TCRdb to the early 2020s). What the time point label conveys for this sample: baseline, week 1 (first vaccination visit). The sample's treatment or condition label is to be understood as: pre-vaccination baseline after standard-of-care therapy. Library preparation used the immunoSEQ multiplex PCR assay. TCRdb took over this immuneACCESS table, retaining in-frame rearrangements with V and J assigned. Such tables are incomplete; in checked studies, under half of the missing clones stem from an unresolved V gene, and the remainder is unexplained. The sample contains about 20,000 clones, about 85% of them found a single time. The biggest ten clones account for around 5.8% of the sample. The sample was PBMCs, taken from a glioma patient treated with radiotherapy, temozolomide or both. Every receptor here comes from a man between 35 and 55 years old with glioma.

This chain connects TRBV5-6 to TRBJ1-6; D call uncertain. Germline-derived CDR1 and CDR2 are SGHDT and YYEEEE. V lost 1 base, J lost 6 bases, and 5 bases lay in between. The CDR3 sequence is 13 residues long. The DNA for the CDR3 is TGTGCCAGCAGCTTGTCTCCTAATTCACCCCTCCACTTT. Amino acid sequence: CASSLSPNSPLHF.

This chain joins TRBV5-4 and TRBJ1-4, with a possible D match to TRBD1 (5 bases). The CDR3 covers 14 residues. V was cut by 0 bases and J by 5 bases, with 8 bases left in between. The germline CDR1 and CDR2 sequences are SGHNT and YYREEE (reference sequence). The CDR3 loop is CASSLGQGNEKLFF. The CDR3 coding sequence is TGTGCCAGCAGCTTGGGGCAGGGAAATGAAAAACTGTTTTTT.

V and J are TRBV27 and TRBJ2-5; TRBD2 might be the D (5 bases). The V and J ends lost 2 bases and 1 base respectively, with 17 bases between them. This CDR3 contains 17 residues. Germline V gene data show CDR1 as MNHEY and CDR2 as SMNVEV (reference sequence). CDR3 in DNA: TGTGCCAGCAGTTTAGTGACTAACCTCCCGCCCCAAGAGACCCAGTACTTC. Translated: CASSLVTNLPPQETQYF.

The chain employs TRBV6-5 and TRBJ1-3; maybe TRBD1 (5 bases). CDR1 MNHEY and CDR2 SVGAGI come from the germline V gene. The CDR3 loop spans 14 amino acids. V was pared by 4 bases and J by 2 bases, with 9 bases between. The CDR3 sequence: CASSLGQAGNTIYF. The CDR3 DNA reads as TGTGCCAGCAGTTTAGGACAAGCTGGAAACACCATATATTTT.

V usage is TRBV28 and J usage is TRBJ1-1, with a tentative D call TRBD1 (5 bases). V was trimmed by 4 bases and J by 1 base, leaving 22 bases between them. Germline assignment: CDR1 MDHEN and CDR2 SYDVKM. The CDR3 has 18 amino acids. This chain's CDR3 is CASSSLGGLSEGNTEAFF. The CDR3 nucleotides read TGTGCCAGCAGTTCACTGGGGGGTCTCTCCGAGGGGAACACTGAAGCTTTCTTT.

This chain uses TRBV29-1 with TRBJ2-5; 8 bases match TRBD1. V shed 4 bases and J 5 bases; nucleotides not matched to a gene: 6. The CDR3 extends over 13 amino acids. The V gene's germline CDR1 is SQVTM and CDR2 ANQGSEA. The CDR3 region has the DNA TGCAGCGTTGCAGGGGGCGGTAGGGAGACCCAGTACTTC. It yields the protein CSVAGGGRETQYF.

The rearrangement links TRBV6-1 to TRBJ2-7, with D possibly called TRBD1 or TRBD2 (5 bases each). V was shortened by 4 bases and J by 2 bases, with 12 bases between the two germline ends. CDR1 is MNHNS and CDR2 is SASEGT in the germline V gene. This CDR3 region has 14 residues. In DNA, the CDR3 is TGTGCCAGCAGTGCGGGACGGCAAACCTACGAGCAGTACGTC. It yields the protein CASSAGRQTYEQYV.

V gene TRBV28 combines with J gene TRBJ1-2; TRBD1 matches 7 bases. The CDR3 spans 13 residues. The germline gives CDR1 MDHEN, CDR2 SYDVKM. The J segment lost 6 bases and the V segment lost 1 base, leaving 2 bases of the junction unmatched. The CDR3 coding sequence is TGTGCCAGCAGTTTATACAGGGGAGATGGCTACACCTTC. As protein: CASSLYRGDGYTF.

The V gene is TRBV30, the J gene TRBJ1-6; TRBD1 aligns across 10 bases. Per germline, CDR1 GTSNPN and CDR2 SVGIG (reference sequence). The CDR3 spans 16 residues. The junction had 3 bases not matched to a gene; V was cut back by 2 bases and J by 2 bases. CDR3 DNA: TGTGCCTGGAGTCCGGGACAGGGGACCTATAATTCACCCCTCCACTTT. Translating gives CAWSPGQGTYNSPLHF.

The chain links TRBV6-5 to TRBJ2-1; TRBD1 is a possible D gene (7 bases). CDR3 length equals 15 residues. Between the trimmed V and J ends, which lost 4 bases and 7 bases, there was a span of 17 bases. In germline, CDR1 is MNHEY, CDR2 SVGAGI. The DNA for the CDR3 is TGTGCCAGCAGTTCCGCGGCAGGGGGGCCGAATGAGCAGTTCTTC. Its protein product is CASSSAAGGPNEQFF.

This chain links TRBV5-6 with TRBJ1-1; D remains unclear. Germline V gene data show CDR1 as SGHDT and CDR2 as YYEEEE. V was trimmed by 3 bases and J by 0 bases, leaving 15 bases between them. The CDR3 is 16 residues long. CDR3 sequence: CASSSWGRQLNTEAFF. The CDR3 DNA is TGTGCCAGCAGCTCGTGGGGTAGGCAGTTGAACACTGAAGCTTTCTTT.

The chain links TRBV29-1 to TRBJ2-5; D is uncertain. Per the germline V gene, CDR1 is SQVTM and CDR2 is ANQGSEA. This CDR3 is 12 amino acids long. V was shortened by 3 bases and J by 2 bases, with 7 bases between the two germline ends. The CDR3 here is CSVDPTQETQYF. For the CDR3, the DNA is TGCAGCGTTGATCCCACTCAAGAGACCCAGTACTTC.

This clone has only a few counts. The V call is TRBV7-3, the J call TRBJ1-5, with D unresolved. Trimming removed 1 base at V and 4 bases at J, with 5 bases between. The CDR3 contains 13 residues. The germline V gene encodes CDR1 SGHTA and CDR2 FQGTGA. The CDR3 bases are TGTGCCAGCAGCTTAAATGCGAATCAGCCCCAGCATTTT. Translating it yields CASSLNANQPQHF. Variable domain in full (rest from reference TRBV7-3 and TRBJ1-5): GAGVSQTPSNKVTEKGKYVELRCDPISGHTALYWYRQSLGQGPEFLIYFQGTGAADDSGLPNDRFFAVRPEGSVSTLKIQRTERGDSAVYLCASSLNANQPQHFGDGTRLSIL.

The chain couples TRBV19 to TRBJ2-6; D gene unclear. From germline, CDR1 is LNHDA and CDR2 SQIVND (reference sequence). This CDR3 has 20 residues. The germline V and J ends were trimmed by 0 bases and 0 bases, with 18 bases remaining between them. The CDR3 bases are TGTGCCAGTAGTATAGATCAGGATAGAGTCTCACACTCTGGGGCCAACGTCCTGACTTTC. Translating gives CASSIDQDRVSHSGANVLTF.

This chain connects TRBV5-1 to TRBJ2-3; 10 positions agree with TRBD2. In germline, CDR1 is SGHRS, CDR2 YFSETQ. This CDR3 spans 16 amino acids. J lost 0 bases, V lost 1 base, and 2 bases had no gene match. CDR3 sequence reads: CASSLRTSGSTDTQYF. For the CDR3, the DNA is TGCGCCAGCAGCTTGCGGACTAGCGGAAGCACAGATACGCAGTATTTT.

CDR3 DNA sequence: TGTGCCAGCAGTCAATGGATAGACAGGGAGGGCGAAAAACTGTTTTTT. Amino acids: CASSQWIDREGEKLFF. The V and J genes are TRBV28 and TRBJ1-4; 7 bases match TRBD1. CDR1 is MDHEN and CDR2 is SYDVKM in the germline V gene. The ends lost 5 bases at V and 8 bases at J; junction bases unmatched: 14. The CDR3 contains 16 residues.

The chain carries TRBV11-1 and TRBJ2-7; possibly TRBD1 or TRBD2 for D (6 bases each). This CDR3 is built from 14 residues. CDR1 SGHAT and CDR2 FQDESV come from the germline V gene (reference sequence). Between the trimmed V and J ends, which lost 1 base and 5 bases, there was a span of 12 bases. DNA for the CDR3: TGTGCCAGCAGCTTAGACCTGGAGGGGGACGAGCAGTACTTC. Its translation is CASSLDLEGDEQYF.

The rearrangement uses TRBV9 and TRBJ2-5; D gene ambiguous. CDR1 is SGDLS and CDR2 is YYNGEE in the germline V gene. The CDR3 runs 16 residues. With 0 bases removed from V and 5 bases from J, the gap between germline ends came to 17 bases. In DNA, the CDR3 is TGTGCCAGCAGCGTAGAGTATCGGAGCGCCAGTGAGACCCAGTACTTC. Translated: CASSVEYRSASETQYF.

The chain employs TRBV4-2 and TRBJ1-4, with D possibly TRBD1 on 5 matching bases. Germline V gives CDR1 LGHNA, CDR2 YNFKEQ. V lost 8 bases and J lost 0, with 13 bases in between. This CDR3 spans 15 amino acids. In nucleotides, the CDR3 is TGTGCCAGCGGAGGGGTCGGGACAACTAATGAAAAACTGTTTTTT. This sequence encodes CASGGVGTTNEKLFF.

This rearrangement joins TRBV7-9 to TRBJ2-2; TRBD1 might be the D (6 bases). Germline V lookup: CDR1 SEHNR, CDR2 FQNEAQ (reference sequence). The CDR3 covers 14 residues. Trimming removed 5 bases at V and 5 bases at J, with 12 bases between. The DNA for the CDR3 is TGTGCCAGCAGCCGTGTCACAGGGACCGGGGAGCTGTTTTTT. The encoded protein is CASSRVTGTGELFF.

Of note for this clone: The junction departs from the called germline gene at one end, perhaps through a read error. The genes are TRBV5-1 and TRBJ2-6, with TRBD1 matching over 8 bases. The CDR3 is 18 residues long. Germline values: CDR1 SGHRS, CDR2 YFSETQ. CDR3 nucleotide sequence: TGCGCCAGCAGCTTGGGTGGACAGGGAGTTTCTGGGGCCAACGTCCTGACCTTC. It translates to CASSLGGQGVSGANVLTF. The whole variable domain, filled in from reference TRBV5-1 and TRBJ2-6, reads KAGVTQTPRYLIKTRGQQVTLSCSPISGHRSVSWYQQTPGQGLQFLFEYFSETQRNKGNFPGRFSGRQFSNSRSEMNVSTLELGDSALYLCASSLGGQGVSGANVLTFGAGSRLTVL.

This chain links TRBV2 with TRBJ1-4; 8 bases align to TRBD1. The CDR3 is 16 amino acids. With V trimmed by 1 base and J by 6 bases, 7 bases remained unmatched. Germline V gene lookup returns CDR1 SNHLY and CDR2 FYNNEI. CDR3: CASSEGQGIVYEKLFF. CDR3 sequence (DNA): TGTGCCAGCAGTGAAGGACAGGGGATTGTATATGAAAAACTGTTTTTT. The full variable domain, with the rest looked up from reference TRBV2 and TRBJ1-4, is EPEVTQTPSHQVTQMGQEVILRCVPISNHLYFYWYRQILGQKVEFLVSFYNNEISEKSEIFDDQFSVERPDGSNFTLKIRSTKLEDSAMYFCASSEGQGIVYEKLFFGSGTQLSVL.

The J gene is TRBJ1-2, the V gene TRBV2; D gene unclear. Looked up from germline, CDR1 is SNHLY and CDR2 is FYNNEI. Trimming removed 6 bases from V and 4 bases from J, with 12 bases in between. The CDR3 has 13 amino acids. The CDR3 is CASSDIGSYGYTF. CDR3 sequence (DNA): TGTGCCAGCAGCGACATTGGAAGCTATGGCTACACCTTC. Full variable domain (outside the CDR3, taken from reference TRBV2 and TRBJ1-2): EPEVTQTPSHQVTQMGQEVILRCVPISNHLYFYWYRQILGQKVEFLVSFYNNEISEKSEIFDDQFSVERPDGSNFTLKIRSTKLEDSAMYFCASSDIGSYGYTFGSGTRLTVV.

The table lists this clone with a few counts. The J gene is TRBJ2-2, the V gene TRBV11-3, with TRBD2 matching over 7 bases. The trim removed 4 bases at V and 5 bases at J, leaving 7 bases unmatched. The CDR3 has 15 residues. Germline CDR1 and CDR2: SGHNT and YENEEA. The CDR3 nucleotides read TGTGCCAGCAGCTCTCAGAGAGCGGGGACCGGGGAGCTGTTTTTT. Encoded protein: CASSSQRAGTGELFF. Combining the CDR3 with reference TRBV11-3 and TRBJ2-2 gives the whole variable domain EAGVVQSPRYKIIEKKQPVAFWCNPISGHNTLYWYLQNLGQGPELLIRYENEEAVDDSQLPKDRFSAERLKGVDSTLKIQPAELGDSAVYLCASSSQRAGTGELFFGEGSRLTVL.

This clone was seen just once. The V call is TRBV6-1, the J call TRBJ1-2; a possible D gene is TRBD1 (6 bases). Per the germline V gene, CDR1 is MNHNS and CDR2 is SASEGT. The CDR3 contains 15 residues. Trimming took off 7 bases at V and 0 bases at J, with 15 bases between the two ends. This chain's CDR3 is CASNSFQGTNYGYTF. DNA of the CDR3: TGTGCCAGCAACTCATTCCAGGGGACTAACTATGGCTACACCTTC.

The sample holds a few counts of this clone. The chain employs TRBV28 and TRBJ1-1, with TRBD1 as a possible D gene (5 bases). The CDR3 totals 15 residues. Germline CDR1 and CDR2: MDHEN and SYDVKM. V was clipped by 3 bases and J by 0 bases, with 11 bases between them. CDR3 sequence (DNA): TGTGCCAGCAGTTTCTCGACAGCGTTGAACACTGAAGCTTTCTTT. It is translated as CASSFSTALNTEAFF.

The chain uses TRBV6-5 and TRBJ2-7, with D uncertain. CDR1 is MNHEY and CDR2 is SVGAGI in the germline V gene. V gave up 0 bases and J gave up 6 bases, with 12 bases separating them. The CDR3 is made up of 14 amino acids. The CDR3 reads CASSYSQVPFEQYF. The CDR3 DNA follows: TGTGCCAGCAGTTACTCGCAGGTCCCGTTCGAGCAGTACTTC.

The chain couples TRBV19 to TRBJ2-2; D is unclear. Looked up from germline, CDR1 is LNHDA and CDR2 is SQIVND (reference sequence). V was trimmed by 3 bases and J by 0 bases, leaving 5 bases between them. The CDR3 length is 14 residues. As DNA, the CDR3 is TGTGCCAGTAGTATGGGCCCGAACACCGGGGAGCTGTTTTTT. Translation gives CASSMGPNTGELFF.

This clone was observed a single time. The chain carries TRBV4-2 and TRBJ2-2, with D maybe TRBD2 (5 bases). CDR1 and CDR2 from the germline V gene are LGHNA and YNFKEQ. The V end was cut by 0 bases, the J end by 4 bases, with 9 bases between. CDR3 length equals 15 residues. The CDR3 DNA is TGTGCCAGCAGCCAAGATCATCGGGGCACCGGGGAGCTGTTTTTT. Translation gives CASSQDHRGTGELFF.